This passage covers 8 T cell receptor beta chains from one sample sequenced in a study of CD8 T cells in Susac syndrome. The RNA, about 0.45 to 1 ug, was put through reverse transcription using random hexamers. TCRdb called the immunoSEQ multiplex PCR reads again in MiXCR, with one record for every CDR3 protein. The repertoire consists of just over 150,000 distinct CDR3 sequences, with approximately 94% occurring once and the leading ten covering roughly 0.19%. The sample was CD8+ T cells from PBMCs. These receptors all come from a human donor with multiple sclerosis.

The chain carries TRBV13 and TRBJ1-2; 10 bases match TRBD1. The CDR3 totals 13 residues. Germline V CDR1 and CDR2: PRHDT, FYEKMQ (reference sequence). The J segment lost 6 bases and the V segment lost 3 bases, leaving 1 base of the junction unmatched. DNA for the CDR3: TGTGCCAGCAGCTTCGGGACAGGGGATGGCTACACCTTC. Translated: CASSFGTGDGYTF.

In its sample, this clonotype was seen once. The rearrangement links TRBV9 to TRBJ1-2; no reliable D call. The CDR3 loop spans 8 amino acids. Germline CDR1 SGDLS, CDR2 YYNGEE. Trimming stripped 4 bases from V and 14 bases from J, with 6 bases between. The CDR3 bases are TGTGCCAGCAGCCCGACGACCTTC. Protein sequence: CASSPTTF.

The V call is TRBV27, the J call TRBJ2-1; no firm D call. The germline V gene has CDR1 MNHEY and CDR2 SMNVEV (reference sequence). The CDR3 contains 14 residues. The ends were cut back, 3 bases at V and 5 bases at J, with 11 bases in the middle. This chain's CDR3 is CASSFVGSHNEQFF. The CDR3 bases are TGTGCCAGCAGTTTCGTGGGGTCCCACAATGAGCAGTTCTTC.

The chain couples TRBV9 to TRBJ1-2, with D possibly being TRBD1 (5 bases). The CDR3 spans 15 residues. V lost 3 bases, J lost 3 bases, and 15 bases lay in between. The V gene's germline CDR1 is SGDLS and CDR2 YYNGEE. DNA of the CDR3: TGTGCCAGCAGCGCAGAGGACAAAACGTACTATGGCTACACCTTC. Amino acid sequence: CASSAEDKTYYGYTF. Based on the CDR3 plus reference TRBV9 and TRBJ1-2, the full variable domain is DSGVTQTPKHLITATGQRVTLRCSPRSGDLSVYWYQQSLDQGLQFLIQYYNGEERAKGNILERFSAQQFPDLHSELNLSSLELGDSALYFCASSAEDKTYYGYTFGSGTRLTVV.

The chain combines TRBV9 with TRBJ1-1, with no clear D. V dropped 0 bases and J dropped 2 bases, with 8 bases sitting between them. The CDR3 consists of 14 residues. Looked up from germline, CDR1 is SGDLS and CDR2 is YYNGEE. In nucleotides, the CDR3 is TGTGCCAGCAGCGTAGGCGGAGATAACACTGAAGCTTTCTTT. It codes for CASSVGGDNTEAFF.

V usage is TRBV5-1 and J usage is TRBJ2-7; D remains unclear. V lost 2 bases, J lost 2 bases, and 17 bases lay in between. The CDR3 spans 16 residues. The germline gives CDR1 SGHRS, CDR2 YFSETQ. DNA of the CDR3: TGCGCCAGCAGCTTAAGGGTGAGAATTTGCCCCTACGAGCAGTACTTC. It specifies CASSLRVRICPYEQYF. Looking up the rest from reference TRBV5-1 and TRBJ2-7 gives the full variable domain: KAGVTQTPRYLIKTRGQQVTLSCSPISGHRSVSWYQQTPGQGLQFLFEYFSETQRNKGNFPGRFSGRQFSNSRSEMNVSTLELGDSALYLCASSLRVRICPYEQYFGPGTRLTVT.

The chain employs TRBV15 and TRBJ2-3; no reliable D call. The CDR3 covers 13 residues. Between the trimmed V and J ends, which lost 0 bases and 5 bases, there was a span of 6 bases. Looked up from germline, CDR1 is LNHNV and CDR2 is YYDKDF (reference sequence). The CDR3 spells CATSRERRDTQYF. CDR3 coding DNA: TGTGCCACCAGCAGAGAAAGGAGAGATACGCAGTATTTT.

This rearrangement joins TRBV19 to TRBJ2-7; D unresolved. Germline V lookup: CDR1 LNHDA, CDR2 SQIVND (reference sequence). There are 14 residues in the CDR3. The V end lost 6 bases, the J end lost 0 bases, and 12 bases lay between the germline ends. The CDR3 loop reads CASRRTDSSYEQYF. Here the CDR3 DNA reads TGTGCCAGTAGAAGGACGGATAGCTCCTACGAGCAGTACTTC.